Below are 17 T cell receptor beta chains sequenced from a single sample in a study of CD8 T cells in Susac syndrome. It was with random hexamers that roughly 0.45 to 1 ug RNA was reverse transcribed. MiXCR, applied by TCRdb to the immunoSEQ multiplex PCR reads, yields one record per CDR3 protein. The sample consists of some 130,000 distinct CDR3 sequences, 95% of them appearing once. Sequencing input: CD8+ T cells from PBMCs. The receptor set was obtained from a human donor with Susac syndrome.

The chain uses TRBV5-1 and TRBJ1-1, with TRBD1 matching 10 bases. Germline assignment: CDR1 SGHRS and CDR2 YFSETQ. The CDR3 loop spans 17 amino acids. Trimming at V came to 2 bases and at J to 5 bases, leaving 12 bases not matched to a gene. The CDR3 is CASSLAGTGVFITEAFF. DNA for the CDR3: TGCGCCAGCAGCTTAGCCGGGACAGGGGTTTTTATTACTGAAGCTTTCTTT.

The chain is built from TRBV5-1 and TRBJ2-1; 7 bases agree with TRBD2. The germline V gene has CDR1 SGHRS and CDR2 YFSETQ. The V gene end was trimmed by 0 bases and the J gene end by 5 bases; junction bases not matched to a gene: 5. The CDR3 has 15 amino acids. The chain's CDR3 is CASSLAGGHNNEQFF. As DNA, the CDR3 is TGCGCCAGCAGCTTGGCGGGAGGACACAACAATGAGCAGTTCTTC.

This chain joins TRBV4-2 and TRBJ2-7; D not resolved. Trimming removed 1 base from V and 5 bases from J, with 9 bases in between. Germline CDR1 and CDR2: LGHNA and YNFKEQ. The CDR3 has 13 residues. CDR3 residues: CASSQVIGDEQYF. The CDR3 DNA follows: TGTGCCAGCAGCCAAGTAATCGGAGACGAGCAGTACTTC.

The V and J genes are TRBV24-1 and TRBJ2-1, with 7 bases lining up with TRBD2. This CDR3 is 15 amino acids long. J gave up 6 bases and V 0 bases, and 4 bases lay outside the gene matches. Germline V gives CDR1 KGHDR, CDR2 SFDVKD. The CDR3 spells CATSDLESSGNEQFF. As DNA, the CDR3 is TGTGCCACCAGTGATTTGGAGTCTAGCGGCAATGAGCAGTTCTTC.

This clonotype was seen just once. The chain links TRBV19 to TRBJ1-2; D gene uncertain. The CDR3 is 12 amino acids. Trimming took 7 bases from V and 2 from J, leaving 8 bases between them. Per germline, CDR1 LNHDA and CDR2 SQIVND (reference sequence). The CDR3 bases are TGTGCCAGTACGGCTGGGAACTATGGCTACACCTTC. Translation: CASTAGNYGYTF.

The gene calls are TRBV11-2 and TRBJ2-7; D not resolved. The CDR3 extends over 12 amino acids. V lost 8 bases and J lost 2, with 10 bases in between. Per germline, CDR1 SGHAT and CDR2 FQNNGV. Here the CDR3 reads CASHDTPYEQYF. Written as DNA, the CDR3 is TGTGCCAGCCACGACACCCCCTACGAGCAGTACTTC.

This clonotype was observed once. An end of the junction does not agree with germline; a read error may underlie this. The CDR3 DNA reads TGTGCCAGCAGTCCTGACAGTCTCCGGGGAATCTTC. Amino acids: CASSPDSLRGIF. The rearrangement joins TRBV12-3 or TRBV12-4 to TRBJ2-1; the D gene could be TRBD1 or TRBD2 (5 bases each). The CDR3 has 12 amino acids.

Note on this clonotype: The germline gene is not matched at one end of the junction; a read error may be the cause. The CDR3 sequence: CASTLGTEQYF. The CDR3 DNA follows: TGTGCCAGCACCTTAGGGACCGAGCAGTACTTC. The V and J genes are TRBV11-1 and TRBJ2-7, with D perhaps assigned TRBD1 or TRBD2 (5 bases each). The CDR3 runs 11 residues. Per germline, CDR1 SGHAT and CDR2 FQDESV (reference sequence).

J is TRBJ2-7 and V is TRBV4-1; no clear D. V gave up 1 base and J gave up 2 bases, with 9 bases separating them. This CDR3 is 14 amino acids long. From germline, CDR1 is MGHRA and CDR2 YSYEKL. This CDR3 is CASSQGRQTYEQYF. CDR3 nucleotides: TGCGCCAGCAGCCAAGGACGCCAAACCTACGAGCAGTACTTC.

The count of this clonotype is one. The rearrangement links TRBV12-3 or TRBV12-4 to TRBJ2-1, with 11 bases that match TRBD2. With 3 bases clipped from V and 15 bases from J, the junction kept 10 bases outside the gene matches. This CDR3 spans 14 amino acids. The CDR3: CASSLGLAVLSLFF. In DNA, the CDR3 is TGTGCCAGCAGTTTGGGACTAGCGGTGCTATCGTTGTTCTTC.

About this clonotype itself: At one end, the junction sequence differs from germline, possibly due to a read error. The V gene is TRBV11-3, the J gene TRBJ2-2, with D perhaps matching TRBD2 (5 bases). The germline V gene encodes CDR1 SGHNT and CDR2 YENEEA. CDR3 size: 15 residues. CDR3 coding DNA: TGTGCCAGCAGCCTAGAGGGCGGGAACACCGGGGAGCTGTTTTTT. It is translated as CASSLEGGNTGELFF. The variable domain in full, completed from reference TRBV11-3 and TRBJ2-2, reads EAGVVQSPRYKIIEKKQPVAFWCNPISGHNTLYWYLQNLGQGPELLIRYENEEAVDDSQLPKDRFSAERLKGVDSTLKIQPAELGDSAVYLCASSLEGGNTGELFFGEGSRLTVL.

The rearrangement uses TRBV20-1 and TRBJ1-2; a possible D gene is TRBD1 (6 bases). Trimming removed 0 bases at V and 7 bases at J, with 18 bases between. Germline CDR1 reads DFQATT; CDR2 reads SNEGSKA (reference sequence). The CDR3 covers 15 residues. CDR3: CSARDLDSTGGGYTF. The CDR3 region has the DNA TGCAGTGCTAGAGATTTGGACAGTACGGGCGGTGGCTACACCTTC.

The rearrangement joins TRBV12-3 or TRBV12-4 to TRBJ2-5, with TRBD2 matching 9 bases. This CDR3 has 16 residues. The trim removed 6 bases at V and 0 bases at J, leaving 8 bases unmatched. The CDR3 nucleotides are TGTGCCAGCAGCCCTCCTAGCGGGATATACCAAGAGACCCAGTACTTC. It codes for CASSPPSGIYQETQYF.

J is TRBJ1-2 and V is TRBV27, with 7 bases that match TRBD1. This CDR3 contains 13 residues. Germline V gene sequence: CDR1 MNHEY, CDR2 SMNVEV (reference sequence). V was clipped by 5 bases and J by 4 bases; unmatched bases: 4. The CDR3 bases are TGTGCCAGCAGTCCCCACAGGGGCTATGGCTACACCTTC. Translating gives CASSPHRGYGYTF.

The chain carries TRBV2 and TRBJ2-3; a possible D gene is TRBD2 (6 bases). The CDR3 covers 14 residues. Germline-derived CDR1 and CDR2 are SNHLY and FYNNEI. The CDR3 here is CATSEGPPTDTQYF. DNA of the CDR3: TGTGCAACCTCGGAGGGTCCCCCCACAGATACGCAGTATTTT. The full variable domain, rest sourced from reference TRBV2 and TRBJ2-3, is EPEVTQTPSHQVTQMGQEVILRCVPISNHLYFYWYRQILGQKVEFLVSFYNNEISEKSEIFDDQFSVERPDGSNFTLKIRSTKLEDSAMYFCATSEGPPTDTQYFGPGTRLTVL.

The gene calls are TRBV11-2 and TRBJ1-2, with unresolved D. With 6 bases removed from V and 0 bases from J, the gap between germline ends came to 11 bases. This CDR3 region has 14 residues. CDR1 SGHAT and CDR2 FQNNGV come from the germline V gene. The DNA of the CDR3 is TGTGCCAGCAGGGTCCAGGCAGCTAACTATGGCTACACCTTC. It codes for CASRVQAANYGYTF. Combining the CDR3 with reference TRBV11-2 and TRBJ1-2 gives the whole variable domain EAGVAQSPRYKIIEKRQSVAFWCNPISGHATLYWYQQILGQGPKLLIQFQNNGVVDDSQLPKDRFSAERLKGVDSTLKIQPAKLEDSAVYLCASRVQAANYGYTFGSGTRLTVV.

The rearrangement uses TRBV9 and TRBJ1-2; D not certain. V lost 0 bases and J 6 bases, leaving 6 bases between the germline ends. Germline CDR1 and CDR2: SGDLS and YYNGEE. The CDR3 contains 12 residues. CDR3 residues: CASSVGVNGYTF. CDR3 nucleotide sequence: TGTGCCAGCAGCGTAGGGGTAAATGGCTACACCTTC.